The 12 T cell receptor beta chains presented below share a single source sample, sequenced in a study of blood T cell dynamics during melanoma immunotherapy. Method: immunoSEQ multiplex PCR; TCRdb's copy keeps in-frame clones and lacks some. The sample consists of about 15,000 clones, around 85% of them appearing once. The time point here: week 3, after first cycle of checkpoint inhibitor. Sequences were derived from blood, sampled from a patient treated with checkpoint blockade. Receptors were obtained from a human donor with melanoma.

This chain uses TRBV4-2 with TRBJ1-3; D perhaps matches TRBD1 (5 bases). The germline CDR1 and CDR2 sequences are LGHNA and YNFKEQ. The length of the CDR3 is 16 residues. V dropped 2 bases and J dropped 8 bases, with 19 bases sitting between them. In DNA, the CDR3 is TGTGCCAGCAGCCAAAACCTTTTGGGACGGCGAGACACCATATATTTT. Translation gives CASSQNLLGRRDTIYF.

The rearrangement uses TRBV5-5 and TRBJ2-7, with D unresolved. V lost 3 bases and J lost 1, with 11 bases in between. CDR1 SGHKS and CDR2 YYEKEE come from the germline V gene (reference sequence). The CDR3 is 14 amino acids. The DNA for the CDR3 is TGTGCCAGCAGCTCGCTCAGTACTTCCTACGAGCAGTACTTC. Its translation is CASSSLSTSYEQYF. The whole variable domain, filled in from reference TRBV5-5 and TRBJ2-7, reads DAGVTQSPTHLIKTRGQQVTLRCSPISGHKSVSWYQQVLGQGPQFIFQYYEKEERGRGNFPDRFSARQFPNYSSELNVNALLLGDSALYLCASSSLSTSYEQYFGPGTRLTVT.

The chain is built from TRBV28 and TRBJ2-3; D remains unclear. Germline V gives CDR1 MDHEN, CDR2 SYDVKM. Trimming cost V 5 bases and J 6 bases, with 18 bases left between them. The CDR3 is 15 amino acids. In DNA, the CDR3 is TGTGCCAGCAGTAAATCCCGCCCAGCTGCGGATACGCAGTATTTT. This translates into CASSKSRPAADTQYF.

This sequence joins TRBV7-9 and TRBJ2-3; 9 bases align to TRBD2. Germline V gives CDR1 SEHNR, CDR2 FQNEAQ (reference sequence). Trimming at V came to 0 bases and at J to 12 bases, leaving 7 bases not matched to a gene. The CDR3 has 14 residues. The CDR3, as DNA: TGTGCCAGCAGCTTAGCGGATCGGCGGGAGGGCCAGTATTTT. Translation: CASSLADRREGQYF.

This chain uses TRBV28 with TRBJ1-1; perhaps TRBD1 as D (5 bases). CDR3 length equals 12 residues. V dropped 2 bases and J dropped 7 bases, with 8 bases sitting between them. Per germline, CDR1 MDHEN and CDR2 SYDVKM. The CDR3 DNA follows: TGTGCCAGCAGTTTAAGGGGCGGTGAAGCTTTCTTT. Protein product: CASSLRGGEAFF.

V usage is TRBV5-1 and J usage is TRBJ1-3; D is uncertain. Between the trimmed V and J ends, which lost 0 bases and 4 bases, there was a span of 8 bases. There are 14 residues in the CDR3. Germline CDR1 and CDR2: SGHRS and YFSETQ. The CDR3 nucleotides read TGCGCCAGCAGCTTGGGGAGTTTAGGAAACACCATATATTTT. Amino acids: CASSLGSLGNTIYF.

V and J are TRBV2 and TRBJ2-2; maybe TRBD1 (6 bases). The CDR3 covers 13 residues. The V end was cut by 8 bases, the J end by 2 bases, with 9 bases between. CDR1 and CDR2 from the germline V gene are SNHLY and FYNNEI. Here the CDR3 reads CASSGQNTGELFF. The CDR3 nucleotides read TGTGCCAGCTCGGGACAAAACACCGGGGAGCTGTTTTTT.

The V call is TRBV28, the J call TRBJ1-2, with 7 bases lining up with TRBD1. V lost 7 bases, J lost 2 bases, and 7 bases stayed unmatched. Germline CDR1 is MDHEN and CDR2 is SYDVKM. This CDR3 is 14 amino acids long. This CDR3 reads CASTVTGANYGYTF. CDR3 bases: TGTGCCAGCACCGTTACAGGGGCGAACTATGGCTACACCTTC.

Only one count was recorded for this clone. The chain recombines TRBV5-1 with TRBJ2-3; 7 nucleotides agree with TRBD2. The germline CDR1 and CDR2 sequences are SGHRS and YFSETQ. There are 14 residues in the CDR3. V trimming: 0 bases; J trimming: 7 bases; junction bases outside the gene matches: 5. This CDR3 is CASSLALADHTQYF. CDR3 nucleotides: TGCGCCAGCAGCTTGGCCCTAGCGGACCATACGCAGTATTTT.

This chain uses TRBV29-1 with TRBJ2-7; tentative D call: TRBD2 (6 bases). Germline CDR1 reads SQVTM; CDR2 reads ANQGSEA. This CDR3 is built from 14 residues. The V end was cut by 2 bases, the J end by 4 bases, with 15 bases between. CDR3 nucleotide sequence: TGCAGCGTTGAACTGCGGGACGGGATTTACGAGCAGTACTTC. Translated, it gives CSVELRDGIYEQYF.

The CDR3 bases are TGTGCCAGCTCCCGGGGTCAGGCGAATGATGGCTACACCTTC. This codes for CASSRGQANDGYTF. The rearrangement links TRBV7-2 to TRBJ1-2; D uncertain. V lost 8 bases and J 6 bases, leaving 19 bases between the germline ends. Germline CDR1 reads SGHTA; CDR2 reads FQGNSA. The CDR3 is made up of 14 amino acids.

V is TRBV28 and J is TRBJ1-5; no definite D call. The germline V and J ends were trimmed by 2 bases and 8 bases, with 13 bases remaining between them. Germline CDR1 MDHEN, CDR2 SYDVKM. The CDR3 runs to 14 residues. The CDR3 region is CASSLGQDTEPQHF. DNA of the CDR3: TGTGCCAGCAGTTTAGGGCAGGATACTGAGCCCCAGCATTTT.